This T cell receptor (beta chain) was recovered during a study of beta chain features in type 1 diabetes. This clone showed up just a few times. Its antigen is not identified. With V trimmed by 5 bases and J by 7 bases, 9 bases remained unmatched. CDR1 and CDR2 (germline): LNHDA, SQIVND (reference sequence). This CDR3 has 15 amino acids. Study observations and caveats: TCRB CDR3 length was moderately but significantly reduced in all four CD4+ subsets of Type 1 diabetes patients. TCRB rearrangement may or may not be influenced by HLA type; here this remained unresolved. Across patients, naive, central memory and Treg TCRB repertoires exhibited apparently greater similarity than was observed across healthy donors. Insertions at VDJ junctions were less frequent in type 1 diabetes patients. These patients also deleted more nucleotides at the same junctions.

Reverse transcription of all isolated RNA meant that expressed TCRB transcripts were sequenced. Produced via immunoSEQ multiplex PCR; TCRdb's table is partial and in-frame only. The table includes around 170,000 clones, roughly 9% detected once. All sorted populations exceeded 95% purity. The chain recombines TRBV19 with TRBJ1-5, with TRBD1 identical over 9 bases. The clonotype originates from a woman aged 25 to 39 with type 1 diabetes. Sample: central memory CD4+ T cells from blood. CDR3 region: CASSLTGTGNQPQHF. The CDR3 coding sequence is TGTGCCAGTAGTCTAACCGGGACAGGGAACCAGCCCCAGCATTTT. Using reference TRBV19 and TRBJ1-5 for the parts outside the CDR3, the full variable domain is DGGITQSPKYLFRKEGQNVTLSCEQNLNHDAMYWYRQDPGQGLRLIYYSQIVNDFQKGDIAEGYSVSREKKESFPLTVTSAQKNPTAFYLCASSLTGTGNQPQHFGDGTRLSIL.